This paragraph reports one T cell receptor (beta chain). The source of the sample is a study of cytomegalovirus exposure and HLA in healthy donors. Here immunoSEQ multiplex PCR was the method, and the copy in TCRdb shows in-frame clones only, minus some. The data contain approximately 270,000 clones, 86% of them singletons. The CDR3 extends over 14 amino acids. The V and J ends lost 8 bases and 6 bases, in that order; junction bases with no gene match: 8. CDR1 and CDR2 (germline): SNHLY, FYNNEI. The sequencing input was PBMCs. This chain links TRBV2 with TRBJ2-3; 10 bases align to TRBD2. The receptor was derived from a woman aged 18-29 years in good health and CMV-seronegative. The CDR3 coding sequence is TGTGCCAGCTGGCTAGCGGGAGTTTCGGATACGCAGTATTTT. Translation gives CASWLAGVSDTQYF.